This T cell receptor beta chain was documented in a study of blood T cell repertoires in COVID-19. Study-level background: The study drew acute and convalescent COVID-19 samples from the United States, Italy and Spain. T cells, B-cell-depleted T cells, or PBMCs supplied cDNA or gDNA.

CDR1 is SGHKS, CDR2 YYEKEE, per germline (reference sequence). The V and J ends lost 0 bases and 4 bases, in that order; junction bases with no gene match: 13. The length of the CDR3 is 18 residues. The Seattle site enrolled patients during active infection and followed them longitudinally. Original analysis: The assay estimated nucleated cells by amplifying reference gene primers. Only in-frame clones appear in the TCRdb table, and some are missing; sequencing was by immunoSEQ multiplex PCR. The DNA was the basis for D and trimming; V, J and clone size are from that table. The sample has about 76,000 clones, around 84% seen once; the top ten hold approximately 11%.

This chain joins TRBV5-5 and TRBJ2-1, with TRBD1 identical over 7 bases. The clonotype originates from a man aged 60-69 years with COVID-19, enrolled during active disease. Sequenced sample: peripheral blood. Written as DNA, the CDR3 is TGTGCCAGCAGCTTGGCCAACTATAGGGGGCATTTGTACAATGAGCAGTTCTTC. Encoded protein: CASSLANYRGHLYNEQFF. Full variable domain (outside the CDR3, taken from reference TRBV5-5 and TRBJ2-1): DAGVTQSPTHLIKTRGQQVTLRCSPISGHKSVSWYQQVLGQGPQFIFQYYEKEERGRGNFPDRFSARQFPNYSSELNVNALLLGDSALYLCASSLANYRGHLYNEQFFGPGTRLTVL.